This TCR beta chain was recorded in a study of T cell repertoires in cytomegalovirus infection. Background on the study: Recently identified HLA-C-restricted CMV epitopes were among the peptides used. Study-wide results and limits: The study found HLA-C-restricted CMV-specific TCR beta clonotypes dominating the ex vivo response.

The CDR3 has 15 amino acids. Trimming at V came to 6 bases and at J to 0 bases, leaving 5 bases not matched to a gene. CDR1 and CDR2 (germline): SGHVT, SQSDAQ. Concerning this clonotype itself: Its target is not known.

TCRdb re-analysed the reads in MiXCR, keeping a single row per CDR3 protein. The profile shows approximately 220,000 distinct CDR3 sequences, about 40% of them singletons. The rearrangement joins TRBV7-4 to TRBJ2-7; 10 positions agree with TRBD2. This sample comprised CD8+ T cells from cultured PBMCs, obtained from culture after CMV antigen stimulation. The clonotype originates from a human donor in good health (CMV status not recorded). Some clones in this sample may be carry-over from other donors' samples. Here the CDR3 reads CASSLRTSGSYEQYF. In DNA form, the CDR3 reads TGTGCCAGCAGTCTACGGACTAGCGGCTCCTACGAGCAGTACTTC.